This TCR beta chain was identified during a study of beta chain features in type 1 diabetes. Study results and limitations: Type 1 diabetes patients showed a moderate but significant shortening of TCRB CDR3s in all four CD4+ subsets.

This CDR3 region has 12 residues. The V end was cut by 5 bases, the J end by 7 bases, with 12 bases between. Germline V lookup: CDR1 LNHDA, CDR2 SQIVND (reference sequence). To note about this clone: Its specificity is unknown.

All of the isolated RNA was reverse transcribed, so expressed TCRB transcripts were sequenced. Method: immunoSEQ multiplex PCR; TCRdb's copy keeps in-frame clones and lacks some. The repertoire holds a few hundred thousand clones, with about 15% as singletons. This chain uses TRBV19 with TRBJ2-7, with D possibly TRBD2 on 6 matching bases. The sample comprised naive CD4+ T cells from blood. The clonotype comes from a man under 40 with type 1 diabetes. The CDR3 DNA is TGTGCCAGTAGTGCGCGCCGGGGGGAGCAGTACTTC. It yields the protein CASSARRGEQYF. Full variable domain (rest looked up from reference TRBV19 and TRBJ2-7): DGGITQSPKYLFRKEGQNVTLSCEQNLNHDAMYWYRQDPGQGLRLIYYSQIVNDFQKGDIAEGYSVSREKKESFPLTVTSAQKNPTAFYLCASSARRGEQYFGPGTRLTVT.